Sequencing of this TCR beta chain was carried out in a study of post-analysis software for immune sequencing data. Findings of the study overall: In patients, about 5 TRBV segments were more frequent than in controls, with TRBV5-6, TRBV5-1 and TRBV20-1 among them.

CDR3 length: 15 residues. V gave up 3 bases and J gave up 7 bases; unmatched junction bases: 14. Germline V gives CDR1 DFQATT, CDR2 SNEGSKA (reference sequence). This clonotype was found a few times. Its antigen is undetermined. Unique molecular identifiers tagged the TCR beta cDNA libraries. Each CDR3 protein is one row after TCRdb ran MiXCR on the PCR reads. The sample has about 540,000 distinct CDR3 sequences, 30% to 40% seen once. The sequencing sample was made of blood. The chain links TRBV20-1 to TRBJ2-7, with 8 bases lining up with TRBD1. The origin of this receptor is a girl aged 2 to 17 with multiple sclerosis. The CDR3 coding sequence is TGCAGTGCTAGCAGGGGGCCCCCCTCCTACAATGAGCAGTACTTC. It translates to CSASRGPPSYNEQYF.